This TCR beta chain was sequenced in a study of blood T cell repertoires in COVID-19. Study in general: There were acute and convalescent COVID-19 samples, and they came from the United States, Italy and Spain. T cells, B-cell-depleted T cells, or PBMCs provided the cDNA or gDNA that served as material.

This clone was detected a few times. In the study's own analysis: Scientists estimated how many nucleated cells there were by amplifying reference gene primers. Only in-frame clones appear in the TCRdb table, and some are missing; sequencing was by immunoSEQ multiplex PCR. V, J and clone size derive from that table, while D and trimming were established from the DNA sequence. The table records about 150,000 clones, over 80% of them present only once. The CDR3 contains 13 residues. The V and J ends lost 4 bases and 0 bases respectively, with 7 bases between them. Germline V gene lookup returns CDR1 MNHEY and CDR2 SVGAGI.

The sequenced material came from peripheral blood. This rearrangement joins TRBV6-5 to TRBJ2-7; tentatively, D is TRBD1 (5 bases). This clonotype was obtained from a woman between 55 and 75 years old with acute or convalescent COVID-19. Here the CDR3 reads CASSWGSSYEQYF. The CDR3 DNA sequence: TGTGCCAGCAGTTGGGGCTCCTCCTACGAGCAGTACTTC.